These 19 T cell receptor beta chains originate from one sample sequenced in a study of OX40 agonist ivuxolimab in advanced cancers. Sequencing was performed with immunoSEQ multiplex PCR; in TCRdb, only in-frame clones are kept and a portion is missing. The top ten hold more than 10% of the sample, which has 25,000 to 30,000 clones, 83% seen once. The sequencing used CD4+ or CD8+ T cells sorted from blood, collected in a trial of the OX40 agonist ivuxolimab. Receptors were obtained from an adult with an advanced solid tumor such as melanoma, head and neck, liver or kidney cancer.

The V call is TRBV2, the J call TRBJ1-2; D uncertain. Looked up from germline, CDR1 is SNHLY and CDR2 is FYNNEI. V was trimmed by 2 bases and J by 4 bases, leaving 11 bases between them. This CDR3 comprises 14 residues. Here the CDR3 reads CASSESRFFYGYTF. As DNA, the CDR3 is TGTGCCAGCAGTGAAAGCCGGTTTTTCTATGGCTACACCTTC.

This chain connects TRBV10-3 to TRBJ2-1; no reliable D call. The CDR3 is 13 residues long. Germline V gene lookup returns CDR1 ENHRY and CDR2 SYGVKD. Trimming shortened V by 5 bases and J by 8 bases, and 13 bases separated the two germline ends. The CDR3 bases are TGTGCCATCAGTCTCGAGACCGTCGATGAGCAGTTCTTC. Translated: CAISLETVDEQFF.

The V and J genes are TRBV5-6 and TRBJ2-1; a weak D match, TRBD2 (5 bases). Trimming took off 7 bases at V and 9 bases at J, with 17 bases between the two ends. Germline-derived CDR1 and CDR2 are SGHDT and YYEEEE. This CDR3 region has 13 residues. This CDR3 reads CASARRDHLEQFF. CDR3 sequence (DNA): TGTGCCAGCGCCCGACGGGATCACCTTGAGCAGTTCTTC.

The CDR3 bases are TGTGCCAGCAGCTTAGGACAAACTAATGAAAAACTGTTTTTT. Translation gives CASSLGQTNEKLFF. V gene TRBV11-2 combines with J gene TRBJ1-4; D unresolved. Germline loops: CDR1 SGHAT, CDR2 FQNNGV. This CDR3 has 14 amino acids. V lost 1 base to trimming and J lost 1 base, with 4 bases between them.

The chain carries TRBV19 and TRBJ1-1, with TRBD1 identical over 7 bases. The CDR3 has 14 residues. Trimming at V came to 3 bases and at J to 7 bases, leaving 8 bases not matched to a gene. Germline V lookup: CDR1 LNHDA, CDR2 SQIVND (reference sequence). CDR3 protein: CASSILLGQLEAFF. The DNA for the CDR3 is TGTGCCAGTAGTATCCTACTGGGACAGCTTGAAGCTTTCTTT.

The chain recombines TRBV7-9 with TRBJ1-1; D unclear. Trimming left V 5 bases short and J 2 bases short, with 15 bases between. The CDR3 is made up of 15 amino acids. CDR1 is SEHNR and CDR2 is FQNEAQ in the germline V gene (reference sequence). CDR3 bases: TGTGCCAGCAGCCTCCGTCTAGGCGGAAACACTGAAGCTTTCTTT. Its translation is CASSLRLGGNTEAFF.

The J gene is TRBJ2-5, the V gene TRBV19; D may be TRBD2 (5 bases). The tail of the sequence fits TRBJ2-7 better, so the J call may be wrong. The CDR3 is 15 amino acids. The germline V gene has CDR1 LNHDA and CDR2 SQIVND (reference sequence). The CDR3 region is CASSMVGLSAYEQYF. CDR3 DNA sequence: TGTGCCAGTAGTATGGTCGGACTGTCGGCCTACGAGCAGTACTTC.

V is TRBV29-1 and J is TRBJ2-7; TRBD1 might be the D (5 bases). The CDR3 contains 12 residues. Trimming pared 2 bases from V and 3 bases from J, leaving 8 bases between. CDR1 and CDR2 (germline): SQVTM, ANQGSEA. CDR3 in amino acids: CSVELRDYEQYF. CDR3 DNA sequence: TGCAGCGTTGAACTCAGGGACTACGAGCAGTACTTC.

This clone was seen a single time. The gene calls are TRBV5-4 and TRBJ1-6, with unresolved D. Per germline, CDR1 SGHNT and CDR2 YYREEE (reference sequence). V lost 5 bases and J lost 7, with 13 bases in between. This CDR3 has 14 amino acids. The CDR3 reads CASRSAAENSPLHF. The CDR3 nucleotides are TGTGCCAGCAGGTCGGCAGCGGAAAATTCACCCCTCCACTTT.

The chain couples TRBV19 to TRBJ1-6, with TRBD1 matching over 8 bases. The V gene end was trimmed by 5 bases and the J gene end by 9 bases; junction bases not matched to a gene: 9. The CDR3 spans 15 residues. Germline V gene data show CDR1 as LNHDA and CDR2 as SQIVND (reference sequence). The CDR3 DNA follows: TGTGCCAGTAGTCCGGGGACAGGCGGAGGTTCACCCCTCCACTTT. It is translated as CASSPGTGGGSPLHF.

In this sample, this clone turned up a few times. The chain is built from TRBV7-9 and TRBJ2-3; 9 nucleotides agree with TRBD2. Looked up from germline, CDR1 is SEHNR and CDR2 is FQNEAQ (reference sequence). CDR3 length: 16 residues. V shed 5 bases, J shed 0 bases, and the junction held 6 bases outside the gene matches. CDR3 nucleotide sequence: TGTGCCAGCAGCGCAGGGACTAGCACTAGCACAGATACGCAGTATTTT. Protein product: CASSAGTSTSTDTQYF.

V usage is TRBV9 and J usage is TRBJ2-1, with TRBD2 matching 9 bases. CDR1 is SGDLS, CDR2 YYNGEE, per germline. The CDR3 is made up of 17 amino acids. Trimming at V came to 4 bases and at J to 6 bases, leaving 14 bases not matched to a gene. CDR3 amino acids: CASSPRLVAGVGNEQFF. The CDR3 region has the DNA TGTGCCAGCAGCCCACGTCTGGTAGCGGGGGTAGGCAATGAGCAGTTCTTC.

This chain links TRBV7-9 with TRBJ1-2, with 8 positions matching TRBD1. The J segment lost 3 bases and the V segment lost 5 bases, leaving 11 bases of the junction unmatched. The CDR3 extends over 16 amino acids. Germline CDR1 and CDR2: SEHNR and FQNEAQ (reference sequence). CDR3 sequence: CASSDSGQGRDYGYTF. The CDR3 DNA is TGTGCCAGCAGCGACAGTGGACAGGGCAGGGACTATGGCTACACCTTC.

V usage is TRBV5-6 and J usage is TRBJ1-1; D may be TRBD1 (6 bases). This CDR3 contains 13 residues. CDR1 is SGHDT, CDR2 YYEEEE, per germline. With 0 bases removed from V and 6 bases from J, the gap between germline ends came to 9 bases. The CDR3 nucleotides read TGTGCCAGCAGCTTGGGTGGGGGCGCTGAAGCTTTCTTT. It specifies CASSLGGGAEAFF.

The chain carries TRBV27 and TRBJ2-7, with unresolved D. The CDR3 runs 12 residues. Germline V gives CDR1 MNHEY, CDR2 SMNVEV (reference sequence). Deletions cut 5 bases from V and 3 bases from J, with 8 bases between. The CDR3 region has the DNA TGTGCCAGCAGTGAACCAGGCTACGAGCAGTACTTC. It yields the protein CASSEPGYEQYF.

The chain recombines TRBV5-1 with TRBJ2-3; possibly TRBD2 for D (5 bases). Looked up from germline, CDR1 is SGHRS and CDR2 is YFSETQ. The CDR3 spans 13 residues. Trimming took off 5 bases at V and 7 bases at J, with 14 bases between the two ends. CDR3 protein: CASSPGMAYTQYF. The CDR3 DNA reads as TGCGCCAGCAGTCCGGGAATGGCATATACGCAGTATTTT.

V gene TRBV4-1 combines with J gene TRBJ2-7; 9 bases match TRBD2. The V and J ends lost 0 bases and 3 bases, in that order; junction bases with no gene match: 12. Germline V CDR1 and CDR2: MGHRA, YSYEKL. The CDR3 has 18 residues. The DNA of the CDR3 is TGCGCCAGCAGCCAAGATATTCCCCGGCGGGGGGGCATCTACGAGCAGTACTTC. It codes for CASSQDIPRRGGIYEQYF.

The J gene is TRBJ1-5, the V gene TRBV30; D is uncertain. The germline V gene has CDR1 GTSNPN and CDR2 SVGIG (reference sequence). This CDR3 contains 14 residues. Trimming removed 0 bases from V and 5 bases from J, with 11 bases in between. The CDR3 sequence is CAWSVRAEDQPQHF. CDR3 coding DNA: TGTGCCTGGAGTGTACGGGCAGAAGATCAGCCCCAGCATTTT.

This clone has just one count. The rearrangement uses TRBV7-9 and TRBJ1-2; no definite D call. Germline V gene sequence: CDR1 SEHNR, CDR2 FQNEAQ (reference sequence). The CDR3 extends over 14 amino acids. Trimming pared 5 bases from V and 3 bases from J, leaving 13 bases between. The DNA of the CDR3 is TGTGCCAGCAGCCTCGGAAGGTTGGACTATGGCTACACCTTC. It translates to CASSLGRLDYGYTF. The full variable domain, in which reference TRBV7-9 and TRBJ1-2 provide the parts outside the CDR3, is DTGVSQNPRHKITKRGQNVTFRCDPISEHNRLYWYRQTLGQGPEFLTYFQNEAQLEKSRLLSDRFSAERPKGSFSTLEIQRTEQGDSAMYLCASSLGRLDYGYTFGSGTRLTVV.